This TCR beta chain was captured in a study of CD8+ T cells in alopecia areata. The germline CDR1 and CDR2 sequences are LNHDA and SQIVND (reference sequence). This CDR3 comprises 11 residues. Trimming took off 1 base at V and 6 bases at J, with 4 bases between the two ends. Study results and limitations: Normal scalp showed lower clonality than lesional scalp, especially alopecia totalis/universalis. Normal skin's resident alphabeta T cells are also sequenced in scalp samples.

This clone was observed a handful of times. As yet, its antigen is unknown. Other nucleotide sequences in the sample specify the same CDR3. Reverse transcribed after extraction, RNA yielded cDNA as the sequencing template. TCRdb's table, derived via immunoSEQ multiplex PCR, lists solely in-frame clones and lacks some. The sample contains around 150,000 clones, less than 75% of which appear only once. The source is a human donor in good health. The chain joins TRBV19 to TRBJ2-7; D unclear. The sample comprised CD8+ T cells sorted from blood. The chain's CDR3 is CASSIGGEQYF. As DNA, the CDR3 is TGTGCCAGTAGTATAGGGGGCGAGCAGTACTTC.